The T cell receptor (beta chain) under discussion was sequenced for a study of T cells in Graves' hyperthyroidism and ophthalmopathy. Study details: Peripheral blood was taken when the disease was first diagnosed, before any treatment began.

General study points: The authors' 13 V-J model separated ophthalmopathy from stable hyperthyroidism. Model predictions of ophthalmopathy came a median approximately 6.8 months before onset.

V dropped 3 bases and J dropped 2; count of bases not matched to a gene: 6. Germline CDR1 and CDR2: LNHDA and SQIVND (reference sequence). The CDR3 extends over 15 amino acids. Any patient presenting with uncontrolled infection, other autoimmune disease, pregnancy or lactation was left out. Regions amplified from RNA transcripts were the TCR beta CDR3 regions. During a first-round RT-PCR of the TCR CDR3, the HTBI primer set was used. TCRdb re-analysed the multiplex PCR reads in MiXCR, keeping a single row per CDR3 protein. The table includes approximately 620,000 distinct CDR3 sequences, around 14% detected once. This clonotype appeared a few times. Its antigen is currently unknown.

This chain uses TRBV19 with TRBJ2-7; 8 bases match TRBD2. The receptor was derived from a woman in her 30s with Graves' hyperthyroidism that later progressed to Graves' ophthalmopathy. The sample was blood. CDR3 DNA: TGTGCCAGTAGTATTCGGGTAGCGGGACCCTACGAGCAGTACTTC. Translating it yields CASSIRVAGPYEQYF.